Given below is one T cell receptor beta chain in context. Between the trimmed V and J ends, which lost 4 bases and 6 bases, there was a span of 9 bases. The CDR3 sequence is 13 residues long. Per germline, CDR1 SGHTA and CDR2 FQGNSA. This sample was taken from a study of cytomegalovirus exposure and HLA in healthy donors. Both 60 Vbeta primers and 13 Jbeta primers went into the PCR. Data came from immunoSEQ multiplex PCR; TCRdb stores just in-frame clones and leaves some out. The sample lists around 150,000 clones; around four fifths were seen once. This chain links TRBV7-2 with TRBJ2-2; D not certain. The specimen sequenced was PBMCs. The receptor's source is a man aged 18 to 29 in good health and CMV-seronegative. Here the CDR3 DNA reads TGTGCCAGCAGCTCCTTCGAGGCCGGGGAGCTGTTTTTT. It yields the protein CASSSFEAGELFF.